The rows below give T cell receptor beta chains drawn from one sample of a study of technical replicates of blood from a few donors. Produced via immunoSEQ multiplex PCR; TCRdb's table is partial and in-frame only. The table has over 60,000 clones, 85% to 95% seen once. The source material was T cells isolated from PBMCs. These receptors all come from a human donor in good health. CDR3s include the opening cysteine and the closing phenylalanine or tryptophan. A D gene is named only where the DNA matches it firmly. Clone size is shown for a subset of rows, as once, few, many or a class of expanded clone.

CDR3	DNA	J	size	V	D
CAWSWGGYEQYF	TGTGCCTGGAGTTGGGGCGGCTACGAGCAGTACTTC	TRBJ2-7	.	TRBV30	.
CASSELEGDSYEQYF	TGTGCCAGCAGTGAATTGGAGGGCGATTCCTACGAGCAGTACTTC	TRBJ2-7	.	TRBV25-1	.
CASSDRPDYGYTF	TGTGCCAGCAGCGATCGCCCAGACTATGGCTACACCTTC	TRBJ1-2	.	TRBV2	.
CASHSGVPNGYTF	TGTGCCAGTCATTCAGGGGTACCTAATGGCTACACCTTC	TRBJ1-2	.	TRBV28	.
CASSLTGGMETQYF	TGCGCCAGCAGCTTGACAGGGGGCATGGAGACCCAGTACTTC	TRBJ2-5	once	TRBV5-1	TRBD1
CAISSLWDRGGNTEAFF	TGTGCCATCAGTTCGTTGTGGGACAGAGGTGGGAACACTGAAGCTTTCTTT	TRBJ1-1	.	TRBV10-3	TRBD1
CASSYGGVRAHGYTF	TGTGCCAGCAGTTACGGTGGGGTGAGGGCGCACGGCTACACCTTC	TRBJ1-2	.	TRBV6-6	.
CSTMTGGETEAFF	TGCAGCACTATGACAGGGGGAGAAACTGAAGCTTTCTTT	TRBJ1-1	few	TRBV29-1	TRBD1
CASSLGTSGAETQYF	TGCGCCAGCAGCTTGGGGACTAGCGGCGCGGAGACCCAGTACTTC	TRBJ2-5	.	TRBV5-1	TRBD2
CASRSSASSYNEQFF	TGTGCCAGCAGGTCTAGCGCGAGCTCCTACAATGAGCAGTTCTTC	TRBJ2-1	few	TRBV13	.
CASSPWPKGGQTDWGTF	TGTGCTAGCAGCCCCTGGCCAAAAGGGGGCCAAACTGACTGGGGCACCTTC	TRBJ1-2	.	TRBV7-7	TRBD1
CASSLGTGDSPLHF	TGTGCCAGCAGCTTAGGGACAGGGGATTCACCCCTCCACTTT	TRBJ1-6	.	TRBV7-9	TRBD1
CASSMAGGPYGYTF	TGTGCCAGTAGTATGGCAGGGGGCCCGTATGGCTACACCTTC	TRBJ1-2	.	TRBV19	TRBD1
CASSSLAGGFRHEQFF	TGTGCCAGCAGTTCTTTAGCGGGGGGATTCAGACATGAGCAGTTCTTC	TRBJ2-1	.	TRBV6-5	TRBD2
CASSFSGSLRKRSDTQYF	TGTGCCAGCAGTTTTAGCGGGAGTCTTAGGAAGAGGTCAGATACGCAGTATTTT	TRBJ2-3	.	TRBV27	TRBD2
CASSRDSRGGSYEQYF	TGTGCCAGTAGTAGAGACTCTAGGGGCGGCTCCTACGAGCAGTACTTC	TRBJ2-7	.	TRBV19	.
CASRYRGNYGYTF	TGTGCCAGCAGATACAGGGGAAACTATGGCTACACCTTC	TRBJ1-2	.	TRBV13	TRBD1
CASSRGLAGDEQYF	TGCGCCAGCAGCCGGGGACTAGCGGGAGACGAGCAGTACTTC	TRBJ2-7	.	TRBV4-1	TRBD2
CASSDRTGAEKLFF	TGTGCCAGCAGTGATAGGACAGGGGCCGAAAAACTGTTTTTT	TRBJ1-4	once	TRBV2	TRBD1
CASSQRGKGQPQHF	TGCGCCAGCAGCCAGAGGGGGAAGGGTCAGCCCCAGCATTTT	TRBJ1-5	.	TRBV4-1	.
CASSSLEGQPQHF	TGTGCTAGCAGCTCTTTGGAGGGCCAGCCCCAGCATTTT	TRBJ1-5	few	TRBV7-7	.
CSARGPPEAFF	TGCAGTGCTAGGGGGCCCCCAGAAGCTTTCTTT	TRBJ1-1	.	TRBV20-1	.
CASSLTGGSGEQYF	TGTGCCAGCAGTTTGACGGGTGGGTCGGGCGAGCAGTACTTC	TRBJ2-7	.	TRBV28	.
CASSLLGVHEQYF	TGTGCCAGCAGCTTGCTGGGAGTCCACGAGCAGTACTTC	TRBJ2-7	.	TRBV11-3	.
CAWRVPSGQGAIRTHYEQYF	TGTGCCTGGAGGGTACCCAGTGGACAGGGGGCTATCAGAACTCACTACGAGCAGTACTTC	TRBJ2-7	.	TRBV30	TRBD1
CASSFAAGYEQYF	TGTGCCAGCAGTTTCGCTGCGGGGTACGAGCAGTACTTC	TRBJ2-7	.	TRBV27	.
CASSLDRGQPAEAFF	TGTGCCAGCAGCTTGGACAGGGGGCAACCCGCTGAAGCTTTCTTT	TRBJ1-1	.	TRBV21-1	.
CASSDYLNTEAFF	TGTGCCAGCAGTGACTACTTGAACACTGAAGCTTTCTTT	TRBJ1-1	.	TRBV6-4	.
CASSLELGAGEQYF	TGTGCCAGCAGCTTAGAGCTAGGGGCTGGCGAGCAGTACTTC	TRBJ2-7	once	TRBV7-9	.
CASTPGQGYEQYF	TGTGCCAGCACACCGGGACAGGGTTACGAGCAGTACTTC	TRBJ2-7	.	TRBV27	TRBD1
CASSQEARRTLNTGELFF	TGTGCCAGCAGCCAAGAAGCGAGGCGAACACTGAACACCGGGGAGCTGTTTTTT	TRBJ2-2	.	TRBV14	.
CASSLAEAGGIPDTQYF	TGCGCCAGCAGCTTGGCCGAGGCGGGGGGGATCCCAGATACGCAGTATTTT	TRBJ2-3	.	TRBV5-1	TRBD2
CASSRTRNIQYF	TGTGCCAGCAGCCGGACACGAAACATTCAGTACTTC	TRBJ2-4	.	TRBV5-5	.
CASSLGGKYEQYF	TGTGCCAGCAGCTTGGGCGGGAAGTACGAGCAGTACTTC	TRBJ2-7	.	TRBV11-3	.
CASSLITGDGYTF	TGTGCCAGCAGCTTAATAACAGGGGATGGCTACACCTTC	TRBJ1-2	.	TRBV7-3	TRBD1
CASSSPGTGFRPQHF	TGTGCCAGCAGTTCCCCCGGGACAGGGTTTCGGCCCCAGCATTTT	TRBJ1-5	.	TRBV28	TRBD1
CASSRQGAGEQYF	TGCGCCAGCAGCAGACAGGGGGCTGGGGAGCAGTACTTC	TRBJ2-7	.	TRBV4-1	TRBD1
CASSLGHPTSYEQYF	TGTGCCAGCAGCCTAGGACACCCCACAAGCTACGAGCAGTACTTC	TRBJ2-7	.	TRBV5-4	.
CASSLDRTTYNEQFF	TGTGCCAGCAGCTTGGACAGGACTACATACAATGAGCAGTTCTTC	TRBJ2-1	.	TRBV5-4	.